Presented here are 18 T cell receptor beta chains from one specimen sequenced in a study of PD-1 blockade in classical Hodgkin lymphoma. Every one of the patients relapsed after autologous stem cell transplantation (brentuximab vedotin exposure was variable). Clones were read by immunoSEQ multiplex PCR, and TCRdb kept only the in-frame ones, dropping some. The sample records 35,000 to 45,000 clones, approximately 69% being singletons. Sequencing was performed on peripheral blood mononuclear cells (PBMCs), taken before the second cycle of nivolumab. These receptors were taken from a human donor with classical Hodgkin lymphoma.

The chain uses TRBV4-3 and TRBJ2-1; 9 bases match TRBD2. V dropped 2 bases and J dropped 0; count of bases not matched to a gene: 2. Germline values: CDR1 LGHNA, CDR2 YSLEER. This CDR3 spans 16 amino acids. Written as DNA, the CDR3 is TGCGCCAGCAGCCAACAAGCGGGGGGCTCCTACAATGAGCAGTTCTTC. Its translation: CASSQQAGGSYNEQFF.

The V and J genes are TRBV7-9 and TRBJ1-1; D remains ambiguous. V was pared by 2 bases and J by 6 bases, with 13 bases between. The CDR3 has 14 residues. In germline, CDR1 is SEHNR, CDR2 FQNEAQ (reference sequence). This chain's CDR3 is CASSLPTGWAEAFF. CDR3 nucleotides: TGTGCCAGCAGCTTACCCACTGGCTGGGCTGAAGCTTTCTTT.

The sample holds a few counts of this clone. The chain employs TRBV18 and TRBJ2-1, with D possibly TRBD2 on 6 matching bases. In germline, CDR1 is KGHSH, CDR2 LQKENI. The CDR3 runs to 13 residues. V lost 3 bases, J lost 6 bases, and 9 bases lay in between. In nucleotides, the CDR3 is TGTGCCAGCTCACCCGGGACTCTCAATGAGCAGTTCTTC. This sequence encodes CASSPGTLNEQFF.

V is TRBV7-9 and J is TRBJ1-1, with D perhaps matching TRBD1 (6 bases). This CDR3 contains 13 residues. The germline V gene has CDR1 SEHNR and CDR2 FQNEAQ (reference sequence). V gave up 6 bases and J gave up 4 bases, with 12 bases separating them. CDR3 loop: CASRVQGGTEAFF. CDR3 bases: TGTGCCAGCAGAGTACAGGGAGGCACTGAAGCTTTCTTT.

CDR3 DNA: TGTGCCAGCAGCGTAGGCCTAGCGAGCCCGAACAATGAGCAGTTCTTC. Residues: CASSVGLASPNNEQFF. The chain recombines TRBV9 with TRBJ2-1; tentative D call: TRBD2 (6 bases). CDR3 length: 16 residues. With 0 bases removed from V and 5 bases from J, the gap between germline ends came to 15 bases. Looked up from germline, CDR1 is SGDLS and CDR2 is YYNGEE.

The count of this clone is one. The chain carries TRBV7-7 and TRBJ2-5; TRBD2 aligns across 13 bases. V dropped 1 base and J dropped 4; count of bases not matched to a gene: 3. Germline V gene data show CDR1 as SSHAT and CDR2 as FNYEAQ (reference sequence). This CDR3 has 16 residues. CDR3 sequence (DNA): TGTGCCAGCAGCTTAGGACTAGCGGGAGGTGGAGAGACCCAGTACTTC. Translated, it gives CASSLGLAGGGETQYF.

By frequency in the sample, this clone is medium-sized (0.01 to 0.1%). CDR3 sequence: CASSQGGRRMNTEAFF. In nucleotides, the CDR3 is TGTGCCAGCAGCCAAGGGGGGCGACGGATGAACACTGAAGCTTTCTTT. The genes are TRBV4-2 and TRBJ1-1; D may be TRBD1 (6 bases). The CDR3 consists of 16 residues. Germline V gives CDR1 LGHNA, CDR2 YNFKEQ. V lost 1 base, J lost 0 bases, and 12 bases lay in between.

This clone was detected a few times. V is TRBV7-2 and J is TRBJ2-1, with a possible D match to TRBD1 (5 bases). Trimming left V 1 base short and J 7 bases short, with 17 bases between. CDR1 and CDR2 from the germline V gene are SGHTA and FQGNSA. The CDR3 length is 16 residues. The CDR3 is CASSLEVRVLRNEQFF. CDR3 nucleotides: TGTGCCAGCAGCTTAGAAGTCAGGGTGTTAAGGAATGAGCAGTTCTTC.

The chain links TRBV19 to TRBJ1-6; 9 bases map to TRBD1. This CDR3 comprises 15 residues. The ends lost 6 bases at V and 9 bases at J; junction bases unmatched: 9. CDR1 is LNHDA and CDR2 is SQIVND in the germline V gene (reference sequence). The CDR3 spells CASSPTRDRVSPLHF. The CDR3 bases are TGTGCCAGTAGCCCAACCCGGGACAGGGTTTCACCCCTCCACTTT.

The rearrangement uses TRBV7-6 and TRBJ2-1; 9 bases agree with TRBD2. The CDR3 runs to 17 residues. Germline values: CDR1 SGHVS, CDR2 FNYEAQ. V lost 0 bases to trimming and J lost 6 bases; unmatched junction nucleotides: 9. Here the CDR3 reads CASSLAGGRAWGNEQFF. Here the CDR3 DNA reads TGTGCCAGCAGCTTAGCGGGCGGGAGGGCCTGGGGCAATGAGCAGTTCTTC. The full variable domain, its missing parts supplied by reference TRBV7-6 and TRBJ2-1, is GAGVSQSPRYKVTKRGQDVALRCDPISGHVSLYWYRQALGQGPEFLTYFNYEAQQDKSGLPNDRFSAERPEGSISTLTIQRTEQRDSAMYRCASSLAGGRAWGNEQFFGPGTRLTVL.

The V gene is TRBV5-1, the J gene TRBJ2-2, with TRBD2 matching over 7 bases. CDR1 and CDR2 from the germline V gene are SGHRS and YFSETQ. CDR3 length: 16 residues. The trim removed 4 bases at V and 0 bases at J, leaving 6 bases unmatched. The CDR3 DNA is TGCGCCAGCAGCCTAAGACTAGCCGCGAACACCGGGGAGCTGTTTTTT. Protein: CASSLRLAANTGELFF.

By sample share, this clone is medium-sized. The rearrangement joins TRBV4-1 to TRBJ2-3; TRBD2 might be the D (5 bases). With 1 base removed from V and 0 bases from J, the gap between germline ends came to 11 bases. The length of the CDR3 is 16 residues. The V gene's germline CDR1 is MGHRA and CDR2 YSYEKL. The CDR3 reads CASSQGWGVSTDTQYF. The CDR3 nucleotides are TGCGCCAGCAGCCAAGGGTGGGGAGTTAGCACAGATACGCAGTATTTT.

For this clone: Compared with germline, one end of the junction differs, possibly owing to a read error. This chain connects TRBV4-3 to TRBJ1-2; 7 bases are shared with TRBD1. CDR3 length equals 15 residues. Germline-derived CDR1 and CDR2 are LGHNA and YSLEER. The CDR3 reads CASSQDSRGWRGLGF. Here the CDR3 DNA reads TGCGCCAGCAGCCAAGATAGCAGGGGGTGGCGCGGGCTAGGCTTC.

The rearrangement links TRBV21-1 to TRBJ2-7; TRBD1, the table's D call, lacks a check against the DNA. TRBV21-1 is reported as a pseudogene. The CDR3 spans 16 residues. Here the CDR3 DNA reads TGTGCCAGCACCCGGCCCCAGGGCCCCGGATCCCGCGAGCAGTACTTC. This sequence encodes CASTRPQGPGSREQYF.

The chain uses TRBV10-3 and TRBJ2-7, with 7 bases that match TRBD2. This CDR3 is built from 12 residues. Germline lookup yields CDR1 ENHRY and CDR2 SYGVKD. Germline trimming cut 6 bases from V and 10 bases from J; bases unmatched to any gene: 9. The CDR3 region is CAIRVGGKGQYF. Here the CDR3 DNA reads TGTGCCATCAGGGTCGGGGGGAAGGGTCAGTACTTC.

The DNA of the CDR3 is TGTGCCAGTAGTAGGGGACTCCAGGGTAACAATGAGCAGTTCTTC. It specifies CASSRGLQGNNEQFF. The chain links TRBV19 to TRBJ2-1; a possible D gene is TRBD2 (6 bases). The CDR3 runs 15 residues. With 4 bases removed from V and 5 bases from J, the gap between germline ends came to 15 bases. Germline CDR1 and CDR2: LNHDA and SQIVND (reference sequence).

The chain uses TRBV10-3 and TRBJ2-2; 15 bases are a match to TRBD2. Germline-derived CDR1 and CDR2 are ENHRY and SYGVKD. The CDR3 contains 16 residues. The V segment lost 4 bases and the J segment 7 bases; nucleotides outside the gene matches: 4. CDR3 sequence (DNA): TGTGCCATCAGTGGGACTAGCGGGAGGGCCAGCGGGGAGCTGTTTTTT. The encoded protein is CAISGTSGRASGELFF.

The chain carries TRBV11-3 and TRBJ2-3; no definite D call. The CDR3 contains 15 residues. Germline V gene lookup returns CDR1 SGHNT and CDR2 YENEEA. Trimming cost V 1 base and J 4 bases, with 12 bases left between them. The CDR3 here is CASSLGVRSSDTQYF. CDR3 nucleotides: TGTGCCAGCAGCTTAGGGGTTCGGAGTTCAGATACGCAGTATTTT.